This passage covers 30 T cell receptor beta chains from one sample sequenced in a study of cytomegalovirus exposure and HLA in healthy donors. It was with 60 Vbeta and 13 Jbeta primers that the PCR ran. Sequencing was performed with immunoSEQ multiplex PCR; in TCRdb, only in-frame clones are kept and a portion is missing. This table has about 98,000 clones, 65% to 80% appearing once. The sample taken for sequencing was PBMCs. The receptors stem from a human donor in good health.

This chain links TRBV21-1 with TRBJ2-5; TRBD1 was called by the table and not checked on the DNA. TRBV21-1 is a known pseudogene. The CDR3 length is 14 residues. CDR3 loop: CASSKVDRDETQYF. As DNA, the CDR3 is TGTGCCAGCAGCAAAGTGGACAGGGACGAGACCCAGTACTTC.

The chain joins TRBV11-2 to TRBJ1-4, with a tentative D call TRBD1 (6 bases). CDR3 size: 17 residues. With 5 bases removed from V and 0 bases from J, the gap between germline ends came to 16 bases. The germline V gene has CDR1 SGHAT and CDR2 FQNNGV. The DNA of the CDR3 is TGTGCCAGCAGCCCTGGGGGCAGACCCGCAACTAATGAAAAACTGTTTTTT. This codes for CASSPGGRPATNEKLFF.

The CDR3 sequence is CASTPGRNTEAFF. The CDR3, as DNA: TGTGCCAGCACCCCCGGTAGGAACACTGAAGCTTTCTTT. The V call is TRBV5-6, the J call TRBJ1-1; D not certain. This CDR3 is 13 amino acids long. The germline V gene encodes CDR1 SGHDT and CDR2 YYEEEE. Trimming removed 6 bases at V and 1 base at J, with 10 bases between. The variable domain in full, completed from reference TRBV5-6 and TRBJ1-1, reads DAGVTQSPTHLIKTRGQQVTLRCSPKSGHDTVSWYQQALGQGPQFIFQYYEEEERQRGNFPDRFSGHQFPNYSSELNVNALLLGDSALYLCASTPGRNTEAFFGQGTRLTVV.

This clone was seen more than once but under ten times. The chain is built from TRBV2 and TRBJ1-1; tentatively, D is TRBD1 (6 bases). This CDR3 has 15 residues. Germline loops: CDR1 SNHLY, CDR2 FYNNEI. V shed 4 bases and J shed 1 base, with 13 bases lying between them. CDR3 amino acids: CASSVLGGTNTEAFF. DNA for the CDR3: TGTGCCAGCAGTGTCCTTGGGGGCACGAACACTGAAGCTTTCTTT.

CDR3 DNA sequence: TGTGCCAGCAGCTCCGGGGGGGACAGCAGCTCTGGAAACACCATATATTTT. It translates to CASSSGGDSSSGNTIYF. The chain couples TRBV5-5 to TRBJ1-3, with 7 bases matching TRBD1. CDR1 and CDR2 from the germline V gene are SGHKS and YYEKEE (reference sequence). V gave up 3 bases and J gave up 0 bases; unmatched junction bases: 9. The CDR3 is 17 residues long.

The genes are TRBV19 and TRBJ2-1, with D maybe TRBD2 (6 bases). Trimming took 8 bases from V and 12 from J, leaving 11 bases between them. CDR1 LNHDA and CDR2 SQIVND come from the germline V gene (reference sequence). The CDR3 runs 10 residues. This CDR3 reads CASYGGVQFF. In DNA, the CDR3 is TGTGCCAGTTATGGCGGGGTGCAGTTCTTC.

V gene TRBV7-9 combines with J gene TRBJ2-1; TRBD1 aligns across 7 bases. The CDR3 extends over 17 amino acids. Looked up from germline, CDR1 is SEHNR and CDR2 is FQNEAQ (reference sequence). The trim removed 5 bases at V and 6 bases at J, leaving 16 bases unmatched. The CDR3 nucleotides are TGTGCCAGCAGCGCCCGAGGGGGCAGGGGTGGTATCAATGAGCAGTTCTTC. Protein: CASSARGGRGGINEQFF.

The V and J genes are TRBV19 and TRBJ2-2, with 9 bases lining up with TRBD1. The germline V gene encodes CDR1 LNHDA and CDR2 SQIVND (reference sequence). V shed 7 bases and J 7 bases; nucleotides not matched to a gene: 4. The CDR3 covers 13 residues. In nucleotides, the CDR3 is TGTGCCAGTACGCACAGGGGGCGCGGGGAGCTGTTTTTT. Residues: CASTHRGRGELFF.

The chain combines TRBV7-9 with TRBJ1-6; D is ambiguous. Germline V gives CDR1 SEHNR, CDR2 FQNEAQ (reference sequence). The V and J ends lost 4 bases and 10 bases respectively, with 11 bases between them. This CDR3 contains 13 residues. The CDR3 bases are TGTGCCAGCAGCTCCTTTGGGGAGTCACCCCTCCACTTT. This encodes CASSSFGESPLHF. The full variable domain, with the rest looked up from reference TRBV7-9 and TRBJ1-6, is DTGVSQNPRHKITKRGQNVTFRCDPISEHNRLYWYRQTLGQGPEFLTYFQNEAQLEKSRLLSDRFSAERPKGSFSTLEIQRTEQGDSAMYLCASSSFGESPLHFGNGTRLTVT.

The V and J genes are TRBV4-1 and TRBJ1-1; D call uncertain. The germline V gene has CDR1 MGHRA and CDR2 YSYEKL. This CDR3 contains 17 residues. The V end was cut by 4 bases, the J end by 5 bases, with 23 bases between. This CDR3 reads CASSPVPGLGEKTEAFF. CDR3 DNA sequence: TGCGCCAGCAGCCCGGTTCCGGGATTGGGAGAGAAGACTGAAGCTTTCTTT.

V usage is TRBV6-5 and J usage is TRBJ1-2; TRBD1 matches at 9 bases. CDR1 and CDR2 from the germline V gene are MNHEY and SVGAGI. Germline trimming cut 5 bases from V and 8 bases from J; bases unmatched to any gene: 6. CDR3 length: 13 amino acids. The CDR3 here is CASSRTGGDGYTF. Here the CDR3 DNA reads TGTGCCAGCAGTCGAACAGGGGGCGACGGCTACACCTTC.

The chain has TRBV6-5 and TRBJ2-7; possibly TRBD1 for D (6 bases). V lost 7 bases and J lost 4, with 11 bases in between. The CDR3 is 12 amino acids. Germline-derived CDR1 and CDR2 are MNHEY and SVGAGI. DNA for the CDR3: TGTGCCAGCAAACAGGGAAAATACGAGCAGTACTTC. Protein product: CASKQGKYEQYF.

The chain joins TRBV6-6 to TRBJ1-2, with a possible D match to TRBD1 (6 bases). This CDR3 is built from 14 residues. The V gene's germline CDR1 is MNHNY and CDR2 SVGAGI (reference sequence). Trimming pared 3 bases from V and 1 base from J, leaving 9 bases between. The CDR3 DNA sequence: TGTGCCAGCAGTTATAGGACAGATAACTATGGCTACACCTTC. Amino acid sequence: CASSYRTDNYGYTF.

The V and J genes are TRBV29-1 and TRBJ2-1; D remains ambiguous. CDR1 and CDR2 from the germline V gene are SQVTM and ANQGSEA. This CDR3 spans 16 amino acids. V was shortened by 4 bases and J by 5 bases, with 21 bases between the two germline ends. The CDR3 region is CSVVVAAPAVHNEQFF. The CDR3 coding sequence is TGCAGCGTTGTGGTAGCCGCCCCGGCCGTCCACAATGAGCAGTTCTTC.

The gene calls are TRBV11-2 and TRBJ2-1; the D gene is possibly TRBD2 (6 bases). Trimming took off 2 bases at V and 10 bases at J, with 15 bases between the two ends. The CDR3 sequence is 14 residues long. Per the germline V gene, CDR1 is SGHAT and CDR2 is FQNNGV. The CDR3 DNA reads TGTGCCAGCAGCTTACTGGCGGGGAGGCAAGAGCAGTTCTTC. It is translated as CASSLLAGRQEQFF.

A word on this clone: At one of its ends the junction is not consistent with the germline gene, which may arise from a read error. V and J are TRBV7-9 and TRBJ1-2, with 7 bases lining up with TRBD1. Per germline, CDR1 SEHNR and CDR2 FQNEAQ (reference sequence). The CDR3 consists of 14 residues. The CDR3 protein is CSSSLGTDNYGYTF. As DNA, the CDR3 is TGTTCCAGCAGCTTAGGGACAGATAACTATGGCTACACCTTC. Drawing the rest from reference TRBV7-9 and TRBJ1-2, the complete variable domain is DTGVSQNPRHKITKRGQNVTFRCDPISEHNRLYWYRQTLGQGPEFLTYFQNEAQLEKSRLLSDRFSAERPKGSFSTLEIQRTEQGDSAMYLCSSSLGTDNYGYTFGSGTRLTVV.

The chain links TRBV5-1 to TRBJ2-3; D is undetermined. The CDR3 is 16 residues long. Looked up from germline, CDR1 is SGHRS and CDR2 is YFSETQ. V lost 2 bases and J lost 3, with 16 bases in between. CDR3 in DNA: TGCGCCAGCAGCTTTCAATCGGGTCCGACTACAGATACGCAGTATTTT. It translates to CASSFQSGPTTDTQYF.

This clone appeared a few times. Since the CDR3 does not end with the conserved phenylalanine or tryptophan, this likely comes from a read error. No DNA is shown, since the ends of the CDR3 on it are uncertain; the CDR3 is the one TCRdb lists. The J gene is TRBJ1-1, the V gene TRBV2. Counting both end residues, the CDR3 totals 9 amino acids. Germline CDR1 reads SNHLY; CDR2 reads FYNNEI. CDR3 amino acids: CASREGMPG.

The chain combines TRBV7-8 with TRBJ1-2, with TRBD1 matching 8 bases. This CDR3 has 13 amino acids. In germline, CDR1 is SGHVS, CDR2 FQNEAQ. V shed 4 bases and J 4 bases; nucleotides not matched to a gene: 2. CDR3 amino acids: CASSSDRAYGYTF. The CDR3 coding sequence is TGTGCCAGCAGCTCGGACAGGGCCTATGGCTACACCTTC.

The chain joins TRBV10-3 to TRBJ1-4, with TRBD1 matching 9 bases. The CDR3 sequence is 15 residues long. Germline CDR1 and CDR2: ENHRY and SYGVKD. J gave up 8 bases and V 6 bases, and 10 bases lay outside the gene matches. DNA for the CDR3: TGTGCCATCAGACCATCCGGGACAGGGTGGGAAAAACTGTTTTTT. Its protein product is CAIRPSGTGWEKLFF.

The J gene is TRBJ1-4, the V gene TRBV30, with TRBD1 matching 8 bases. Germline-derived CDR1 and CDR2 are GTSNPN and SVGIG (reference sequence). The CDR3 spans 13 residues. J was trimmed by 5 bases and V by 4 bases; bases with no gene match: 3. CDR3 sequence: CAWTGGRNEKLFF. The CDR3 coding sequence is TGTGCCTGGACAGGGGGCCGGAATGAAAAACTGTTTTTT. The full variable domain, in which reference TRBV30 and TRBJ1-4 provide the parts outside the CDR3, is SQTIHQWPATLVQPVGSPLSLECTVEGTSNPNLYWYRQAAGRGLQLLFYSVGIGQISSEVPQNLSASRPQDRQFILSSKKLLLSDSGFYLCAWTGGRNEKLFFGSGTQLSVL.

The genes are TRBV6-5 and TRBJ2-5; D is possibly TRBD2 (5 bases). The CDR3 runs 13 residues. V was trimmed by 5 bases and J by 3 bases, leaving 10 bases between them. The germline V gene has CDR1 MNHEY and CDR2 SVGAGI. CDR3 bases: TGTGCCAGCAGTGATCTAGCTGAAGAGACCCAGTACTTC. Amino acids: CASSDLAEETQYF.

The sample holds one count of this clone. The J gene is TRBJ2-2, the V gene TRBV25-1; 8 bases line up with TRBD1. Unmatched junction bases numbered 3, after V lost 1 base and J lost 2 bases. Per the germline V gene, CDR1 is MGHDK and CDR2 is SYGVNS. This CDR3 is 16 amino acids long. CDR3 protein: CASSESGQGNTGELFF. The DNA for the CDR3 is TGTGCCAGCAGTGAATCTGGACAGGGTAACACCGGGGAGCTGTTTTTT.

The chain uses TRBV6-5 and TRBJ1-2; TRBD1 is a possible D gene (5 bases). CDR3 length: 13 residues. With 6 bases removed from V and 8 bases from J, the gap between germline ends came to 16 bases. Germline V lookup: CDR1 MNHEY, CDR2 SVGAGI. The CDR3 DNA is TGTGCCAGCAGGGACCCCCAGGCAGGGGGCTACACCTTC. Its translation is CASRDPQAGGYTF.

CDR3 nucleotide sequence: TGTGCCAGCACGGACAGGGCAGACTACTATGGCTACACCTTC. This translates into CASTDRADYYGYTF. This rearrangement joins TRBV2 to TRBJ1-2, with 8 bases lining up with TRBD1. The germline V gene encodes CDR1 SNHLY and CDR2 FYNNEI. The CDR3 loop spans 14 amino acids. J gave up 3 bases and V 7 bases, and 7 bases lay outside the gene matches.

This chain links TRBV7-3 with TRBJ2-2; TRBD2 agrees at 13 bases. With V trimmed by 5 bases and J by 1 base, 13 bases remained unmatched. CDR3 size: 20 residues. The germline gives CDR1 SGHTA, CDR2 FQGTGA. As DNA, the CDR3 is TGTGCCAGCAGCCCGAGGGTGTGGGGACTAGCGGGAATGAACACCGGGGAGCTGTTTTTT. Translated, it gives CASSPRVWGLAGMNTGELFF.

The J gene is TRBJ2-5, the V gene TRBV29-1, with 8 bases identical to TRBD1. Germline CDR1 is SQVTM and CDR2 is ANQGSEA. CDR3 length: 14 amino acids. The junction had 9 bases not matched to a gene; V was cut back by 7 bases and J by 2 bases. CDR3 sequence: CSAGRTGHQETQYF. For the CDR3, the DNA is TGCAGCGCAGGAAGGACAGGGCATCAAGAGACCCAGTACTTC. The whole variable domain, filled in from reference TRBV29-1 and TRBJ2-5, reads SAVISQKPSRDICQRGTSLTIQCQVDSQVTMMFWYRQQPGQSLTLIATANQGSEATYESGFVIDKFPISRPNLTFSTLTVSNMSPEDSSIYLCSAGRTGHQETQYFGPGTRLLVL.

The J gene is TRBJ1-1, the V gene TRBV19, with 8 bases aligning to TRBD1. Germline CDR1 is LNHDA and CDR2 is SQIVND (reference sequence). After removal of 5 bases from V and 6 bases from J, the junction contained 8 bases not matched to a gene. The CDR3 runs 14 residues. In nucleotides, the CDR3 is TGTGCCAGTAGTTTACAGGGGGTATCGGCTGAAGCTTTCTTT. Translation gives CASSLQGVSAEAFF.

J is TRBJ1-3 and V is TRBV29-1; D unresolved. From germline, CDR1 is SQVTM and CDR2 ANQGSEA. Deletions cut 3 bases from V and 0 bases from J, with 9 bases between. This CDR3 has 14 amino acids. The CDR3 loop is CSVEGGSSGNTIYF. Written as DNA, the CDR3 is TGCAGCGTTGAGGGCGGGAGCTCTGGAAACACCATATATTTT. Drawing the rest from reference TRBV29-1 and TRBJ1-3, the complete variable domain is SAVISQKPSRDICQRGTSLTIQCQVDSQVTMMFWYRQQPGQSLTLIATANQGSEATYESGFVIDKFPISRPNLTFSTLTVSNMSPEDSSIYLCSVEGGSSGNTIYFGEGSWLTVV.

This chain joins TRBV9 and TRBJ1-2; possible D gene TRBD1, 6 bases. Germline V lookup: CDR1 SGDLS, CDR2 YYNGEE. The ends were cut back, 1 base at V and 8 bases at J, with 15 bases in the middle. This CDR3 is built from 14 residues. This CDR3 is CASSVSAGGHGYTF. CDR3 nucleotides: TGTGCCAGCAGCGTATCAGCGGGGGGCCACGGCTACACCTTC. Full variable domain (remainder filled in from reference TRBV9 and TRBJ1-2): DSGVTQTPKHLITATGQRVTLRCSPRSGDLSVYWYQQSLDQGLQFLIQYYNGEERAKGNILERFSAQQFPDLHSELNLSSLELGDSALYFCASSVSAGGHGYTFGSGTRLTVV.